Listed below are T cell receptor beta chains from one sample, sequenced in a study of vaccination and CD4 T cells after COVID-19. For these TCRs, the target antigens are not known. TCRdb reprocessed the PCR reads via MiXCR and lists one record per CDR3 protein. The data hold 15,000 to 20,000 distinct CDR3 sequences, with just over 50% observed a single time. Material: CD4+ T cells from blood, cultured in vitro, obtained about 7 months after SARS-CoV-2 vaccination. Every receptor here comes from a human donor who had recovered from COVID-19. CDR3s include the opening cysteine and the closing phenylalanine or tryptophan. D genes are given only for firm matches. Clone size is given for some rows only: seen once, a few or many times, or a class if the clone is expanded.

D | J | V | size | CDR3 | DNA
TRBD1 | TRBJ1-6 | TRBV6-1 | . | CASSEVGGQDNSPLHF | TGTGCCAGCAGTGAAGTAGGGGGACAGGACAATTCACCCCTCCACTTT
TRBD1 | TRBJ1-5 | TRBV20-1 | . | CSARSRTGSVDNQPQHF | TGCAGTGCTAGATCCCGGACAGGCTCGGTGGACAATCAGCCCCAGCATTTT
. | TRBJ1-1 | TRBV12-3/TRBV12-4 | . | CASSRWGGNTEAFF | TGTGCCAGCAGTCGCTGGGGTGGGAACACTGAAGCTTTCTTT
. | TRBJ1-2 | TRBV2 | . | CASSKTGQANYGYTF | TGTGCCAGCAGTAAAACAGGACAAGCTAACTATGGCTACACCTTC
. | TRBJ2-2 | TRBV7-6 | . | CASSLASHVVTSGELFF | TGTGCCAGCAGCTTAGCTTCCCACGTCGTGACCTCCGGGGAGCTGTTTTTT
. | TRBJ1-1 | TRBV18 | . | CASQAGVLRTEAFF | TGTGCCAGCCAAGCCGGGGTATTACGCACTGAAGCTTTCTTT
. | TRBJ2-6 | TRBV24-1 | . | CATSEGTRNSGANVLTF | TGTGCCACCAGTGAAGGGACACGAAACTCTGGGGCCAACGTCCTGACTTTC
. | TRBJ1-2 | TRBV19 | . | CASSDHQGRRGYTF | TGTGCCAGTAGTGATCATCAGGGGCGCCGCGGCTACACCTTC
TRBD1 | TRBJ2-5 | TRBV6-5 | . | CASSYDRVGETQYF | TGTGCCAGCAGTTACGACAGGGTGGGAGAGACCCAGTACTTC
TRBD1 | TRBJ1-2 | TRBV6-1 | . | CASSNRGKTVYTF | TGTGCCAGCAGTAACAGGGGTAAAACCGTCTACACCTTC
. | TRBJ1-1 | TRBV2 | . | CASSSYGGFTEAFF | TGTGCCAGCAGTTCCTATGGGGGATTTACTGAAGCTTTCTTT
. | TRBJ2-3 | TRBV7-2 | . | CASSLVDWYSTDTQYF | TGTGCCAGCAGCTTAGTTGACTGGTATAGCACAGATACGCAGTATTTT
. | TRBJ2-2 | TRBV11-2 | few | CASSPLATGELFF | TGTGCTAGCAGTCCCTTGGCTACCGGGGAGCTGTTTTTT
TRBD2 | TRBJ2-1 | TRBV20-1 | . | CSAKLGGGDSYNEQFF | TGCAGTGCTAAACTAGGCGGGGGGGACTCCTACAATGAGCAGTTCTTC
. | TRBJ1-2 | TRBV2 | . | CASRQGAGDYGYTF | TGTGCCAGCAGACAAGGGGCAGGGGACTATGGCTACACCTTC
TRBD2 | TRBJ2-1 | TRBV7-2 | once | CASTKAGTSGSYEQFF | TGTGCCAGCACCAAAGCGGGGACTAGCGGGAGTTATGAGCAGTTCTTC
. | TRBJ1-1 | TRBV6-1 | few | CASRAVGDTEAFF | TGTGCCAGCCGGGCAGTCGGGGACACTGAAGCTTTCTTT
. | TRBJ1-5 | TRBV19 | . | CASSIVPGRQPQHF | TGTGCCAGTAGTATAGTCCCTGGAAGACAGCCCCAGCATTTT